This T cell receptor beta chain was obtained from a study of blood T cell repertoires in COVID-19. This CDR3 spans 15 amino acids. Losses at the gene ends were 6 bases for V and 4 bases for J; bases not matched to a gene: 8. Germline lookup yields CDR1 SNHLY and CDR2 FYNNEI. Some clones are missing from TCRdb's copy, which holds only in-frame ones; the method was immunoSEQ multiplex PCR. This table holds 100,000 to 150,000 clones, about 88% found once. The TCR was taken from a woman older than 75 with acute or convalescent COVID-19. The V gene is TRBV2, the J gene TRBJ1-5, with 8 bases fitting TRBD1. The source material was peripheral blood. CDR3 residues: CASSEQGVSNQPQHF. The DNA for the CDR3 is TGTGCCAGCAGCGAACAGGGGGTCTCTAATCAGCCCCAGCATTTT.